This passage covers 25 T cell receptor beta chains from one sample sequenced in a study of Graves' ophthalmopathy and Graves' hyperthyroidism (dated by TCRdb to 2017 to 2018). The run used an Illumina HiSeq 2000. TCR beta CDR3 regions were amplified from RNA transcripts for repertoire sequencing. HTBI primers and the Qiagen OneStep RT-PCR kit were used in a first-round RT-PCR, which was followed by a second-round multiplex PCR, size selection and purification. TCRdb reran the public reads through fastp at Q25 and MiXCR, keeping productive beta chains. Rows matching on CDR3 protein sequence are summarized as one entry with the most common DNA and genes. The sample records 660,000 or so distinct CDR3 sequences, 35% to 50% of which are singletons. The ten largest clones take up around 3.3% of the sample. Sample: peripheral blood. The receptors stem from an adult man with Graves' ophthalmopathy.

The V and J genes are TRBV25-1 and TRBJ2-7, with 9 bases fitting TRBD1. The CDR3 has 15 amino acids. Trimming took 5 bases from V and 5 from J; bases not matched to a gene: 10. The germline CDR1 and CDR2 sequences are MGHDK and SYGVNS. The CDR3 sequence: CASSFSPGQGNEQYF. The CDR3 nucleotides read TGTGCCAGCAGTTTCTCCCCGGGACAGGGTAACGAGCAGTACTTC.

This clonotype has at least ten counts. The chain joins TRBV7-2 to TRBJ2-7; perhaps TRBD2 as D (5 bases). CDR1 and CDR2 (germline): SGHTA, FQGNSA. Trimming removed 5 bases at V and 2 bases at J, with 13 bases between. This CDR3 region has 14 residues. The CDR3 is CASSPSTTTYEQYF. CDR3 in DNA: TGTGCCAGCAGCCCATCGACTACAACCTACGAGCAGTACTTC.

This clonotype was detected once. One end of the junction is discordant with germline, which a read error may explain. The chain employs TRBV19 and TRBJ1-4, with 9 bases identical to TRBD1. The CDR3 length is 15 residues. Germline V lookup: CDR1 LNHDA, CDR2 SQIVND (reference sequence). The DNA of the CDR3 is TGTGCCAGTAGTATCGAACAGGGGGCGGATGAAGAACTGTTTTTT. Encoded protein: CASSIEQGADEELFF.

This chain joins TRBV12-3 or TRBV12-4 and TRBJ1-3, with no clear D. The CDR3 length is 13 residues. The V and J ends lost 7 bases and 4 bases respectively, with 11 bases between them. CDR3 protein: CASTALRGNTIYF. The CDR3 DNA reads TGTGCCAGCACCGCCCTGCGGGGAAACACCATATATTTT.

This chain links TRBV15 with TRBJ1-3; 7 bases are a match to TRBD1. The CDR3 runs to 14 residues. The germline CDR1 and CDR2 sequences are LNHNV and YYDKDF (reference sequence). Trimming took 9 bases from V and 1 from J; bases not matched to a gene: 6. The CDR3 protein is CATEDRVSGNTIYF. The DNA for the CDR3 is TGTGCCACAGAAGACAGGGTGTCTGGAAACACCATATATTTT.

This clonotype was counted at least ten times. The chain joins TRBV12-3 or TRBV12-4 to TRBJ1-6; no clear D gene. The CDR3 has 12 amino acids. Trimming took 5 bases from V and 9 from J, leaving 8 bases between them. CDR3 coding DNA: TGTGCCAGCAGTCCCCCGGGTTCACCCCTCCACTTT. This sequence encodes CASSPPGSPLHF.

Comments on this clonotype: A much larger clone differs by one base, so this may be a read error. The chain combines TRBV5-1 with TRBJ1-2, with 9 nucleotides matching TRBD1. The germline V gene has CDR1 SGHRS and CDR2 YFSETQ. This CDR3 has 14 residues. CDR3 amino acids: CASSLSGTGNGHTF. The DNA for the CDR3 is TGCGCCAGCAGCTTGTCCGGGACAGGGAATGGCCACACCTTC.

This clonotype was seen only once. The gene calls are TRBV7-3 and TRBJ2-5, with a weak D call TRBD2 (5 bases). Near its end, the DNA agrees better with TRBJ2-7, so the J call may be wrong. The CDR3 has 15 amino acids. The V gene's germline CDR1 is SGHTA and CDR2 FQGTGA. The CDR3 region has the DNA TGTGCCAGCAGCTTGGTAATAGCGCCCTCCTACGAGCAGTACTTC. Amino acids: CASSLVIAPSYEQYF.

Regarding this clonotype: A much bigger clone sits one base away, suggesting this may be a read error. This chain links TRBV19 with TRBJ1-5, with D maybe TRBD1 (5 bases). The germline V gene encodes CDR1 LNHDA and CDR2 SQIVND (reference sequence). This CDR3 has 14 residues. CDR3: CAGSITAGERPQHF. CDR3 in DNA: TGTGCCGGTAGTATAACGGCGGGGGAGAGGCCCCAGCATTTT.

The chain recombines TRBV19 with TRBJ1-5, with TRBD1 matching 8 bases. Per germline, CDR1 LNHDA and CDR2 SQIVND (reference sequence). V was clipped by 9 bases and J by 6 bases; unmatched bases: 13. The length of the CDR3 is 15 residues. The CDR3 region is CASSSSADRAQPQHF. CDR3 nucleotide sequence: TGTGCCAGCAGTTCCTCAGCGGACAGGGCTCAGCCCCAGCATTTT.

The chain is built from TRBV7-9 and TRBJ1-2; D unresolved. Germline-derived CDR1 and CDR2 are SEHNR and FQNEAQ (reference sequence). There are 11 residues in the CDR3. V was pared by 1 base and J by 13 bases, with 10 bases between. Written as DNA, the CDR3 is TGTGCCAGCAGCTTAGGCTCGGGCCGCACCTTC. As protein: CASSLGSGRTF.

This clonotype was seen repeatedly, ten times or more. As DNA, the CDR3 is TGTGCCAGCAGCGTAGCTGTTATGGAGGGACAAGAGACCCAGTACTTC. Translated, it gives CASSVAVMEGQETQYF. The rearrangement uses TRBV9 and TRBJ2-5, with D perhaps matching TRBD2 (6 bases). This CDR3 spans 16 amino acids. CDR1 and CDR2 (germline): SGDLS, YYNGEE. V lost 0 bases to trimming and J lost 2 bases, with 14 bases between them.

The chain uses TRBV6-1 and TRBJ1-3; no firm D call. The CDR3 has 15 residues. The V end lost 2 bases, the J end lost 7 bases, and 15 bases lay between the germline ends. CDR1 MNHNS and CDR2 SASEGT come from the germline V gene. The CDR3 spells CASSENDRHWNTIYF. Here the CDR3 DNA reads TGTGCCAGCAGTGAAAACGACCGGCATTGGAACACCATATATTTT.

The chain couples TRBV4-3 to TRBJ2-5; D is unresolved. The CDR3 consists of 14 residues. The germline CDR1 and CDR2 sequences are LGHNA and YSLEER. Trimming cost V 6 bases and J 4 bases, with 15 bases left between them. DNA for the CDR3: TGCGCCAGCAGTCGCGTTTTGCCTCCAGAGACCCAGTACTTC. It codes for CASSRVLPPETQYF.

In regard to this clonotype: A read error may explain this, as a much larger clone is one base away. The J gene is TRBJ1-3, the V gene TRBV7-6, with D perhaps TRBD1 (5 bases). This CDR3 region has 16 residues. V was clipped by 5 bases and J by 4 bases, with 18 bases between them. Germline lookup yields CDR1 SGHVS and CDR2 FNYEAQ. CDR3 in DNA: TGTGCCAGCAGCCAACCAGTCAGGGCGGGGGGAAACACCATATATTTT. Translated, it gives CASSQPVRAGGNTIYF. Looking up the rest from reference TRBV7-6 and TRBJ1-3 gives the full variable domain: GAGVSQSPRYKVTKRGQDVALRCDPISGHVSLYWYRQALGQGPEFLTYFNYEAQQDKSGLPNDRFSAERPEGSISTLTIQRTEQRDSAMYRCASSQPVRAGGNTIYFGEGSWLTVV.

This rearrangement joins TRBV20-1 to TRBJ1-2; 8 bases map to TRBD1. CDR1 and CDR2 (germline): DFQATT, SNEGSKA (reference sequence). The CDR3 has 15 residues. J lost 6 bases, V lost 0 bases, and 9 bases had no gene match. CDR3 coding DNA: TGCAGTGCTAGAGATAGCGGGACAGGTTTGGATGGCTACACCTTC. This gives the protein CSARDSGTGLDGYTF.

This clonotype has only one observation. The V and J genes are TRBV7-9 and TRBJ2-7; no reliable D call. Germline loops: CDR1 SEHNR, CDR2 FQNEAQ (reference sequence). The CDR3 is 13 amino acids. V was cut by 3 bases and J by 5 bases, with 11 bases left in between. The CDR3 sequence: CASSLVDEHEQYF. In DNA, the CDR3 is TGTGCCAGCAGCTTGGTAGACGAGCACGAGCAGTACTTC.

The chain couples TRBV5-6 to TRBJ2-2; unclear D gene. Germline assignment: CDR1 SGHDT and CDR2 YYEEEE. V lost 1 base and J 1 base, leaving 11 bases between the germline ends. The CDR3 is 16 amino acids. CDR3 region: CASSLPEDKNTGELFF. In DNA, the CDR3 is TGTGCCAGCAGCTTGCCCGAAGACAAGAACACCGGGGAGCTGTTTTTT.

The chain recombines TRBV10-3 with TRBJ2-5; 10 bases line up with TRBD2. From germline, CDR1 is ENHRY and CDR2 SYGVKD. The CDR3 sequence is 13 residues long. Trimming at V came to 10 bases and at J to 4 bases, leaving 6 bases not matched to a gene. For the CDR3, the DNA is TGTGCCACCGGAGCTAGCGGGGGAGAGACCCAGTACTTC. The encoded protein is CATGASGGETQYF.

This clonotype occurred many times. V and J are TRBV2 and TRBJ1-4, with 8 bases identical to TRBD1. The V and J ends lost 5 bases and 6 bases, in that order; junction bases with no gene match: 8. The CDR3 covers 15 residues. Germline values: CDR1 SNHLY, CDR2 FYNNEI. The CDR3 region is CASSSTGAEDEKLFF. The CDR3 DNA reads TGTGCCAGCAGTTCGACAGGGGCCGAGGATGAAAAACTGTTTTTT.

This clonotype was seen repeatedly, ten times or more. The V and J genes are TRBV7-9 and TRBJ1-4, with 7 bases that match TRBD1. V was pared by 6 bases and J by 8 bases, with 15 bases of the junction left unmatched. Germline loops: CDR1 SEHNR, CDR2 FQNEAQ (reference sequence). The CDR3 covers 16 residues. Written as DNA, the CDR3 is TGTGCCAGCAGTCAACGGGACAGTACAGGGAGCGAAAAACTGTTTTTT. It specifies CASSQRDSTGSEKLFF.

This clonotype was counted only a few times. The CDR3, as DNA: TGTGCCAGCTCACCACCGTCAATAGCGGCCCCTCAAGAGACCCAGTACTTC. Its translation is CASSPPSIAAPQETQYF. The rearrangement uses TRBV18 and TRBJ2-5, with a weak D call TRBD2 (6 bases). Trimming removed 0 bases from V and 2 bases from J, with 16 bases in between. The CDR3 has 17 residues. Germline V gene sequence: CDR1 KGHSH, CDR2 LQKENI.

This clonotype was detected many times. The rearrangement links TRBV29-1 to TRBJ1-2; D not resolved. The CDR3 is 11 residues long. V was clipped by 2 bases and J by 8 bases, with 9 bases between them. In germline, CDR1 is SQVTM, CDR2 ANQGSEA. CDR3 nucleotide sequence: TGCAGCGTTGAAACTGGGAAGGGCTACACCTTC. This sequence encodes CSVETGKGYTF. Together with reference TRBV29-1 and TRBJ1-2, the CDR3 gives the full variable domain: SAVISQKPSRDICQRGTSLTIQCQVDSQVTMMFWYRQQPGQSLTLIATANQGSEATYESGFVIDKFPISRPNLTFSTLTVSNMSPEDSSIYLCSVETGKGYTFGSGTRLTVV.

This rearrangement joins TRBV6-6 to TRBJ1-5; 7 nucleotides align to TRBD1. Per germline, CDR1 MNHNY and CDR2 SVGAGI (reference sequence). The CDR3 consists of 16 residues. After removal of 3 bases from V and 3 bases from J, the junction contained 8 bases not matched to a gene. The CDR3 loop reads CASSYPGTALNQPQHF. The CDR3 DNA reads TGTGCCAGCAGTTATCCCGGGACAGCACTCAATCAGCCCCAGCATTTT.

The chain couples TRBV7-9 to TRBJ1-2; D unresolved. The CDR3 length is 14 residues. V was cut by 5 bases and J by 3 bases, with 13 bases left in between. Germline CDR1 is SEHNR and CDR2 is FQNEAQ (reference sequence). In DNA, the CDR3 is TGTGCCAGCAGCGTGGGCGGATCATACTATGGCTACACCTTC. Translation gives CASSVGGSYYGYTF. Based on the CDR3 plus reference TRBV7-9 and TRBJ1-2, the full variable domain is DTGVSQNPRHKITKRGQNVTFRCDPISEHNRLYWYRQTLGQGPEFLTYFQNEAQLEKSRLLSDRFSAERPKGSFSTLEIQRTEQGDSAMYLCASSVGGSYYGYTFGSGTRLTVV.